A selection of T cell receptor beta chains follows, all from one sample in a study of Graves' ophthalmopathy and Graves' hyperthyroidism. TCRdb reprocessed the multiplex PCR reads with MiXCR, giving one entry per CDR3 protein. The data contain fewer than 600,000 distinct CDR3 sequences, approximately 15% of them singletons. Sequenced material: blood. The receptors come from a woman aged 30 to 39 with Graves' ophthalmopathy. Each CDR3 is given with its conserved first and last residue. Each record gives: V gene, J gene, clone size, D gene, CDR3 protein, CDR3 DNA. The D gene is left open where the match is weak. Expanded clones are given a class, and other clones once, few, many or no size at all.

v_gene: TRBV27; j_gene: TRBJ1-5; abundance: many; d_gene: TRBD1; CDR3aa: CASSHGQGEGNQPQHF; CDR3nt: TGTGCCAGCAGTCACGGACAGGGAGAAGGCAATCAGCCCCAGCATTTT
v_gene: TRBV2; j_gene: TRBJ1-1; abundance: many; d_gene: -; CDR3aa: CASSEGGLTEAFF; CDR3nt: TGTGCCAGCAGTGAAGGCGGGTTGACTGAAGCTTTCTTT
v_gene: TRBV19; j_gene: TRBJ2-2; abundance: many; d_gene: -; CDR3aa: CASSIAGANTGELFF; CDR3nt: TGTGCCAGTAGTATAGCAGGGGCGAACACCGGGGAGCTGTTTTTT
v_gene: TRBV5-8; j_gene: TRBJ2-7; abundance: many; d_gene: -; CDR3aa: CASSFREPPLIEQYF; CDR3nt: TGTGCCAGCAGCTTCAGAGAGCCACCCCTCATCGAGCAGTACTTC
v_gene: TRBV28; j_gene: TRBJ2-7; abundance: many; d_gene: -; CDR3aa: CASSPPAGNEQYF; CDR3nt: TGTGCCAGCAGCCCCCCCGCTGGGAACGAGCAGTACTTC
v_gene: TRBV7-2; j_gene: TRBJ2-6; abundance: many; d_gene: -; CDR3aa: CASSSGPGRTGANVLTF; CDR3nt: TGTGCCAGCAGCTCCGGACCAGGGAGGACTGGGGCCAACGTCCTGACTTTC
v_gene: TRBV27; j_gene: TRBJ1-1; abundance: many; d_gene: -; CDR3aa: CATAMASQNTEAFF; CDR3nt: TGTGCCACGGCGATGGCCTCTCAGAACACTGAAGCTTTCTTT
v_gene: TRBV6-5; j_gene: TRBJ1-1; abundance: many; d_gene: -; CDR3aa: CASSPASGTEAFF; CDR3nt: TGTGCCAGCAGTCCGGCATCTGGCACTGAAGCTTTCTTT
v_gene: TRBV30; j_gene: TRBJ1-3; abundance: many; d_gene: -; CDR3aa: CAWSVDYSPPPVSGNTIYF; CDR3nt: TGTGCCTGGAGTGTGGATTACTCGCCTCCTCCCGTCTCTGGAAACACCATATATTTT
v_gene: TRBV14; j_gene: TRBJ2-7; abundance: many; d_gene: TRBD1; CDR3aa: CASSDRQGKVYEQYF; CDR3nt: TGTGCCAGCAGCGACAGACAGGGGAAAGTCTACGAGCAGTACTTC
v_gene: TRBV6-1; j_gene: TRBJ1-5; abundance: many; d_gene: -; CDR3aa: CASSERDFRNQPQHF; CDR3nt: TGTGCCAGCAGTGAAAGGGACTTCAGGAATCAGCCCCAGCATTTT
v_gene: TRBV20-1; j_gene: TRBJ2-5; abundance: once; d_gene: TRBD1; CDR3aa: CSAKPGTGEETQYF; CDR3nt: TGCAGTGCTAAACCCGGGACAGGGGAAGAGACCCAGTACTTC
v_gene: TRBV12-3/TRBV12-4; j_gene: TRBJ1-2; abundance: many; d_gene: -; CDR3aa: CASSSHNYGYTF; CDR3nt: TGTGCCAGCAGTTCTCATAACTATGGCTACACCTTC
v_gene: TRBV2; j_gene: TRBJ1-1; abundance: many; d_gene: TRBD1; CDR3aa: CASSQRTGVNTEAFF; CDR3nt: TGTGCCAGCAGCCAGAGGACAGGGGTGAACACTGAAGCTTTCTTT
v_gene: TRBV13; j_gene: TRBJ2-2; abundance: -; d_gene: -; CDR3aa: CASSLGGGLAGELFF; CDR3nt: TGTGCCAGCAGCTTAGGGGGGGGACTGGCCGGGGAGCTGTTTTTT
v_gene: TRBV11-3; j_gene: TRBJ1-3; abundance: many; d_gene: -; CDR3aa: CASSPRQSSGNTIYF; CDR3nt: TGTGCCAGCAGCCCTAGACAGAGCTCTGGAAACACCATATATTTT
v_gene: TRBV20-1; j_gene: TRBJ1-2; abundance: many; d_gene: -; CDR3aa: CAWTDYGYTF; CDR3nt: TGCGCTTGGACAGACTATGGCTACACCTTC
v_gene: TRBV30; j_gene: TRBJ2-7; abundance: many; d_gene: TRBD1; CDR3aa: CAWTGGPYEQYF; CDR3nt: TGTGCCTGGACAGGGGGTCCCTACGAGCAGTACTTC
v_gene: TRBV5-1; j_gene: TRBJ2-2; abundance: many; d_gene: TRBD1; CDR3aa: CASSAGQGANTGELFF; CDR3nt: TGCGCCAGCAGCGCAGGACAGGGGGCGAACACCGGGGAGCTGTTTTTT
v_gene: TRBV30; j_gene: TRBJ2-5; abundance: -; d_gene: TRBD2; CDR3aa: CAWEGSGIPETQYF; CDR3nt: TGTGCCTGGGAAGGTAGCGGGATCCCAGAGACCCAGTACTTC
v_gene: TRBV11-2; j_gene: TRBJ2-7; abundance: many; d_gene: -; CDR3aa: CASSSRLGLGEQYF; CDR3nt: TGTGCCAGCAGCTCTCGCCTGGGTTTGGGAGAGCAGTACTTC
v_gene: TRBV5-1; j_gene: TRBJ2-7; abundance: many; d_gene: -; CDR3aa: CASSLASRGYYEQYF; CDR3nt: TGCGCCAGCAGCTTGGCAAGTAGGGGGTACTACGAGCAGTACTTC
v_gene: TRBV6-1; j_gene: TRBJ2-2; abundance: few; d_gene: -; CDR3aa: CASKVFWAGTTGELFF; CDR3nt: TGTGCCAGCAAAGTTTTCTGGGCAGGGACTACCGGGGAGCTGTTTTTT
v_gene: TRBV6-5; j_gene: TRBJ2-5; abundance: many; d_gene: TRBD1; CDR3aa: CASSSGQGRETQYF; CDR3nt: TGTGCCAGCAGTTCCGGACAGGGGAGGGAGACCCAGTACTTC
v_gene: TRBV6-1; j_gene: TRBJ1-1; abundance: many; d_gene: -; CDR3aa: CASSDRDKNTEAFF; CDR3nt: TGTGCCAGCAGTGACCGGGACAAGAACACTGAAGCTTTCTTT
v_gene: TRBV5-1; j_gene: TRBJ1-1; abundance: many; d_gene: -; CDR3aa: CASSPLVNTEAFF; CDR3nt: TGCGCCAGCAGCCCCCTGGTGAACACTGAAGCTTTCTTT
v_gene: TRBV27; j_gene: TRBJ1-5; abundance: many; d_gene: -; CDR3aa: CASSGGFGVTDQPQHF; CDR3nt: TGTGCCAGCAGCGGGGGTTTCGGAGTGACAGATCAGCCCCAGCATTTT
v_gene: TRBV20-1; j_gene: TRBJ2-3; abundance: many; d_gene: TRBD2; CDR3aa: CSARASSGRLTDTQYF; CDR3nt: TGCAGTGCTAGAGCCTCTAGCGGGAGGCTCACAGATACGCAGTATTTT
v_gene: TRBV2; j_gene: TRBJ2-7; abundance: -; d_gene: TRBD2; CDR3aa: CASSAGATYEQYF; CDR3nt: TGTGCCAGCAGCGCGGGAGCCACCTACGAGCAGTACTTC
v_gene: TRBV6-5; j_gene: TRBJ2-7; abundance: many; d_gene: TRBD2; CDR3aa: CASSSPRLAGENEQYF; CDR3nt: TGTGCCAGCAGTTCTCCACGACTAGCGGGAGAAAACGAGCAGTACTTC
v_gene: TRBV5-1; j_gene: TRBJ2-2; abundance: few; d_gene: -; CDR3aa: CASSQWDRTGELFF; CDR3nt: TGCGCCAGCAGCCAATGGGACCGGACCGGGGAGCTGTTTTTT
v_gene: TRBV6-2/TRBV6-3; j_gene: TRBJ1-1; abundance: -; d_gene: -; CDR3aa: CASSYSGRVNTEACF; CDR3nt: TGTGCCAGCAGTTACTCGGGCAGGGTAAACACTGAAGCTTGCTTT
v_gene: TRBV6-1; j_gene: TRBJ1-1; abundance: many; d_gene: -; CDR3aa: CASEEFMNTEAFF; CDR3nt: TGTGCCAGCGAGGAGTTTATGAACACTGAAGCTTTCTTT
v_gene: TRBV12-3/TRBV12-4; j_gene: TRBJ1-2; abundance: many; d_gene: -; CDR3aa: CASSLGAGERYTF; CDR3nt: TGTGCCAGCAGTTTGGGGGCAGGGGAGCGCTACACCTTC
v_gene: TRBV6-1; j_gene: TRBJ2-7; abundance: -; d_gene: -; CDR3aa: CASSDPRGSYEQYF; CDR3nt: TGTGCCAGCAGTGACCCCCGCGGGTCCTACGAGCAGTACTTC
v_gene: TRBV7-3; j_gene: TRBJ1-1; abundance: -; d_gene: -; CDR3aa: CASSAAGPGTAFF; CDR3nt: TGTGCCAGCAGCGCGGCCGGGCCCGGGACGGCTTTCTTT
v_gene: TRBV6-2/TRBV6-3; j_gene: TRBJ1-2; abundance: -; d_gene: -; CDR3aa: CASSNHRAGYGYTF; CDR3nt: TGTGCCAGCAGTAACCACAGGGCTGGCTATGGCTACACCTTC
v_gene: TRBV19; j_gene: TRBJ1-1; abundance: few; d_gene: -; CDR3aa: CASSIGGGSGTEAFF; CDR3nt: TGTGCCAGTAGTATAGGAGGGGGTTCGGGGACTGAAGCTTTCTTT
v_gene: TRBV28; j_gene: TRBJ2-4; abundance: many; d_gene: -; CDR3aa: CASRDVAKNIQYF; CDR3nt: TGTGCCAGCAGGGATGTAGCCAAAAACATTCAGTACTTC
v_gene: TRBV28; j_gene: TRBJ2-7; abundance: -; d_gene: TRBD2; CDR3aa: CASSLSGRAGEQYF; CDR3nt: TGTGCCAGCAGCCTTAGCGGGAGGGCCGGCGAGCAGTACTTC
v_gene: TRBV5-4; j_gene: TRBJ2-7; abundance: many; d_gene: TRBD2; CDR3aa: CASSHVGTSSYEQYF; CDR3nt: TGTGCCAGCAGCCACGTCGGGACTAGCAGCTACGAGCAGTACTTC
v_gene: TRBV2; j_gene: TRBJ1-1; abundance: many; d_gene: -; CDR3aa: CASSGGTPEAFF; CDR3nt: TGTGCCAGCAGTGGTGGGACACCCGAAGCTTTCTTT
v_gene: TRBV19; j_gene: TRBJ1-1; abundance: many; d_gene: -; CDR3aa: CATARVWTEAFF; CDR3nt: TGTGCCACGGCAAGGGTATGGACTGAAGCTTTCTTT
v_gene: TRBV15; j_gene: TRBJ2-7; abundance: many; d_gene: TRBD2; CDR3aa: CATSSSSGRADEQYF; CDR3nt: TGTGCCACCAGCTCTTCTAGCGGGAGGGCCGACGAGCAGTACTTC